Listed here is a single T cell receptor (beta chain). It lacks a known antigen. No per-base quality is available; no much larger clone lies one base away. The cohort consisted of 600 to 750 healthy bone marrow donors. All cohort members were sampled while nominally healthy, although unrecorded immune exposures were likely present. The donor was CMV seropositive and was included in the group of 250 to 300 seropositive cohort members. A peripheral blood sample was provided by each donor, and peripheral blood mononuclear cells were used for TCR beta sequencing. The Qiagen DNeasy Blood Extraction Kit was used to extract genomic DNA from the blood cell samples. This record comes from a study of cytomegalovirus exposure and HLA in healthy donors (dated by TCRdb to about 2017). For the study in its entirety: An earlier analysis of approximately 640 of the donors reported more than 250 Gb of sequence data and some 100 million unique TCR beta sequences from some 180 million T cells. A later genetic analysis used genome-wide SNP genotypes for about 55% of the 666 donors, treating that subset as a discovery cohort. To study patterns of TCR occurrence, a later analysis re-analyzed previously published TCR beta repertoires from 550 to 800 donors and added high-resolution HLA genotyping. HLA typing included class I and class II loci at four-digit resolution. The T cell repertoires of roughly 660 subjects were profiled by immunosequencing and related to cytomegalovirus serostatus. Among the roughly 390 genotyped donors, 75% to 90% belonged to the genetic ancestry cluster associated with self-reported Caucasian donors. Typing coverage differed by locus: A, B, C, DRB1 and DQB1 were typed in roughly 620-640 donors, DQA1 in approximately 520, DPA1 in some 600, and DPB1 in 450 to 480. In the later analysis, no new phenotypic data were used to find candidate immune exposures; instead, reliance was placed on TCR beta sequences and their occurrence across donors. An early release that covered about 600 HLA-typed donors contained approximately 300 gigabases of sequencing data and 70 million to 100 million unique TCR sequences. Roughly 5 DR-DQ haplotypes were handled as single units for association and clustering, since linkage in the cohort was strong. The study aimed to test whether signatures of past pathogen exposure could be identified by cataloging public T cell receptors. High-throughput TCR immunosequencing, statistical association of individual TCRs with disease status, and machine learning were combined to predict cytomegalovirus infection status. Along with the approximately 600-subject first cohort, a separate validation cohort of over a hundred different subjects was used. Every discovery cohort repertoire had been produced on one sequencing platform. Donor age, sex, ethnicity and CMV serostatus were compiled together with the repertoire data. To decide whether each TCR beta V gene segment behaved as functional or pseudogenic, an earlier analysis of approximately 600 of the donors relied on high-throughput TCR beta sequencing. Across 398 genotyped donors of the cohort, an average of roughly 200,000 unique TCR beta nucleotide sequences per donor were sequenced, and 15% to 20% of those sequences were non-productive. Overall study results and their limits: In a later genetic analysis, fewer N-insertions in productive TCRs were reported among donors in an Asian-associated ancestry cluster than the roughly 670-donor mean. A further reported finding was that TCR beta sequences accurately predicted the HLA-A and HLA-B alleles for most subjects in the first cohort. According to the authors, the approach could potentially be generalized to other disease states and immunological phenotypes. Cytomegalovirus status was reported to be diagnosed by the classifier with high specificity and sensitivity in both the original and validation cohorts. A few of the identified cytomegalovirus-associated TCR beta chains were confirmed in vitro to be specific for cytomegalovirus antigens. HLA typing was unavailable for some donors at each locus, so association tests used only the typed subset. Roughly uniform sequencing depth across donors was assumed in presence/absence analyses, although this assumption may not hold. The earlier analysis of some 540 of the donors excluded seventeen rarely observed V segments, including chromosome 9 orphons, because counts were too low. In a later analysis, HLA-associated TCR beta chains were found to be more clonally expanded and to have lower generation probabilities than equally common non-associated chains. Correlated functional status among segregating V segments might be attributable to linkage disequilibrium, but an unknown experimental factor could not be ruled out. Strong co-occurrence of HLA alleles, especially DR and DQ, made assigning TCR associations to individual alleles difficult. In a later genetic analysis, a missense DCLRE1C variant was associated with V-gene and J-gene trimming of TCR beta chains, and the association was replicated in an independent cohort. At a false discovery rate of 0.05, a later analysis linked approximately 18,000 TCR beta sequences to specific HLA alleles. Across donors, most TCR sequences were observed very rarely, whereas some public TCRs were present in many individuals. In a later analysis, several top co-occurrence clusters were reported to appear linked to parvovirus B19, influenza, CMV and Epstein-Barr virus. In an earlier analysis of more than 500 of the donors, most TCR beta V segments appeared in productive rearrangements about 90% or about 30% of the time, broadly matching IMGT annotations. In a later analysis, TCR association rates were found to vary across HLA loci, with the most associated TCRs seen for DRB1 alleles and the fewest for HLA-C alleles. Some IMGT-functional V segments, including TRBV6-2 and TRBV6-3, could not be told apart with the 87-base-pair reads, so those segments were excluded. A later analysis found that most CMV-associated TCR beta chains appeared HLA-restricted, with HLA associations seemingly driven largely by CMV exposure. For the cohort, immune exposure information was limited to CMV serostatus. The study listed 150 to 200 TCR beta chains as associated with cytomegalovirus. A cluster of highly shared sequence variants was judged likely to represent a technical artifact of the sequencing pipeline. This cohort had only TCR beta chains sequenced, and the lack of alpha or paired-chain data limited which features could be detected.

To prepare the library, the immunoSEQ multiplex PCR assay was applied. For the multiplex PCR, a mixture combining 60 forward primers for TCR Vbeta segments and 13 reverse primers for TCR Jbeta segments was used. A multiplex PCR assay on genomic DNA amplified the CDR3 region of rearranged TCR beta genes. Amplified TCR beta libraries were sequenced as 87-base-pair reads on the Illumina HiSeq System. Per the source publication's procedure: A later analysis tallied roughly 80 million unique TCR beta chains across the 640 or so repertoires, and approximately 9.9 million of those chains were shared by two or more donors. A nearest-neighbor algorithm error-corrected the raw reads and collapsed the reads into unique sequences, merging closely related sequences to remove PCR and sequencing errors. V, D and J gene segments were assigned by aligning CDR3 sequences to IMGT reference sequences. For a sequence to be retained, a match of at least six nucleotides to both a V gene segment and a J gene segment was required. A rearrangement was called productive if the CDR3 had no stop codons and remained in frame with V and J, and every other rearrangement was called non-productive. CDR3 was defined according to IMGT convention as the region running from the second conserved V-encoded cysteine to the conserved J-encoded phenylalanine. The earlier analysis of 500 to 750 of the donors excluded any sequence lacking an unambiguous match to a single V gene segment. In an earlier analysis of roughly 600 of the donors, a V segment was called functional when productive rearrangements were above 56.7%, and segregating when the standard deviation between donors exceeded 5%. A statistical classification framework was developed to diagnose cytomegalovirus status using the catalog of TCR beta chain sequences. V and J gene assignment, in a later analysis, came from comparing TCR nucleotide sequences with IMGT/GENE-DB human TR gene sequences. In a later analysis, CDR3 sequences and most-parsimonious VDJ recombination scenarios were assigned using the TCRdist pipeline. A later analysis defined each TCR beta chain by its CDR3 amino acid sequence plus V-gene family, and excluded reads lacking a unique V-gene family. As a way to deal with suspected cross-contamination and a sequencing artifact, a later analysis dropped roughly 600 nucleotide sequences that were highly shared and had low generation probability. In a later analysis, a clonal expansion index for each public chain was calculated from normalized within-repertoire ranks of inferred template counts. In a later analysis, generation probabilities were computed with a VDJ recombination model fitted to out-of-frame rearrangements, and the resulting probabilities were checked against IGoR. In a later analysis, hypergeometric tests were used to score TCR-TCR, TCR-HLA and TCR-CMV co-occurrence, with a repertoire-size bias correction applied to TCR pairs. To estimate false discovery rates, a later analysis permuted the HLA or CMV assignments 20 times. In a later analysis, co-occurring TCRs were grouped with DBSCAN, and TCRdist sequence similarity was added when clustering was performed within HLA-allele-positive subsets. Co-occurrence clustering excluded repertoires with fewer than 30,000 or more than 120,000 public chains, plus five with anomalous nucleotide sharing. Held by TCRdb, this immuneACCESS table contains in-frame sequences only and omits some clones. Under half of the omission traces to an unresolved V gene where checked; the cause of the rest is unknown. For V, J and clone size, that table is used; D and trimming come from the DNA. This sample has tens of thousands of clones in its table, and around three quarters of those were observed once. The top ten clones comprise approximately 4.6% of the sample.

Per the germline V gene, SGHTA is the CDR1 and FQGNSA is the CDR2. Spanning cysteine to phenylalanine, the CDR3 consists of 12 amino acids. Of the read, only the CDR3 DNA is kept; its 36 bases are in frame from base 1. Trimming removed 3 bases from V and 3 bases from J, leaving 6 bases between the germline ends. The specimen sequenced was PBMCs. The sequence derives from a woman aged 35 to 49 in good health and CMV-seropositive. This chain joins TRBV7-2 to TRBJ2-7, with no confident D gene call. In nucleotides, the sequence is TGTGCCAGCAGCTTCTTGAGCTACGAGCAGTACTTC. Its translation reads: CASSFLSYEQYF.